This TCR beta chain stems from a study of early stage breast cancer tumors. Study-level findings and limits: Compared with adjacent normal breast, tumors showed around 2.5-fold denser, more clonal T cells.

As for this clone: What it recognizes is unknown.

Produced via immunoSEQ multiplex PCR; TCRdb's table is partial and in-frame only. This sample carries roughly 30,000 clones, roughly 81% of them seen once, and the ten largest clones take roughly 9.9%. V gave up 1 base and J gave up 0 bases, with 9 bases separating them. CDR3 size: 16 residues. In germline, CDR1 is MGHDK, CDR2 SYGVNS. The V and J genes are TRBV25-1 and TRBJ2-2; no clear D gene. The specimen was blood. The TCR was taken from a person aged 50 to 59 with breast cancer. The CDR3 spells CASSEFVTTNTGELFF. The DNA of the CDR3 is TGTGCCAGCAGTGAATTCGTGACAACGAACACCGGGGAGCTGTTTTTT.